This TCR beta chain appears in the sequencing data of a study of T cells in Graves' hyperthyroidism and ophthalmopathy. The CDR3 spans 15 residues. V was pared by 0 bases and J by 6 bases, with 6 bases of the junction left unmatched. Amplified TCR beta CDR3 regions came from RNA transcripts. Initially, a first-round RT-PCR of the TCR CDR3 employed the HTBI primer set. TCRdb passed the multiplex PCR reads through MiXCR, listing each CDR3 protein once. Of 350,000 or so distinct CDR3 sequences in the sample, about 18% were seen once. This clonotype was counted at least ten times. The PBMCs were sourced from fresh peripheral blood (approximately 10 ml).

The source is a woman in her 30s with Graves' hyperthyroidism that later progressed to Graves' ophthalmopathy. The chain employs TRBV12-3 or TRBV12-4 and TRBJ2-3; 7 bases are a match to TRBD1. Sequenced sample: blood. CDR3 loop: CASSLADPTGDTQYF. In DNA, the CDR3 is TGTGCCAGCAGTTTAGCGGACCCGACAGGGGATACGCAGTATTTT.